This TCR beta chain was recovered during a study of Ad26.COV2.S vaccination and SARS-CoV-2 variants. The overall study: Dosing was one shot or two shots 56 days apart. The study, taken as a whole, reports: Vaccine recipients had higher spike-specific TCR breadth than placebo recipients.

Germline assignment: CDR1 SGHAT and CDR2 FQNNGV. The CDR3 loop spans 17 amino acids. V lost 1 base, J lost 4 bases, and 12 bases stayed unmatched. The repertoire was sequenced with immunoSEQ multiplex PCR; TCRdb's copy has only in-frame clones and lacks some. Of about 280,000 clones in the sample, about 89% were seen once. Sample treatment: approximately 18 received Ad26.COV2.S at low or high dose, single or two shots; about 5 received placebo; per-sample allocation not given. The study sampled participants on day 63 after the first vaccine or placebo injection. This person who donated was an adult of 18-55 years in Boston. On this clone: Its cognate antigen is unknown.

V gene TRBV11-2 combines with J gene TRBJ1-2; 7 nucleotides match TRBD1. This TCR derives from a person aged 18-60 years who received the Ad26.COV2.S COVID-19 vaccine or a placebo. The sequencing used peripheral blood, collected in a trial of Ad26.COV2.S vaccine versus placebo. The CDR3 nucleotides are TGTGCCAGCAGCTTAGCTTACCGGGACAGCCGGCTCTATGGCTACACCTTC. Protein product: CASSLAYRDSRLYGYTF. Drawing the rest from reference TRBV11-2 and TRBJ1-2, the complete variable domain is EAGVAQSPRYKIIEKRQSVAFWCNPISGHATLYWYQQILGQGPKLLIQFQNNGVVDDSQLPKDRFSAERLKGVDSTLKIQPAKLEDSAVYLCASSLAYRDSRLYGYTFGSGTRLTVV.